This T cell receptor (beta chain) originates from a study of blood T cells in healthy people across ages. In terms of origin and age, donors were healthy Caucasian individuals from Russia aged roughly 6 to 90. The ends lost 1 base at V and 5 bases at J; junction bases unmatched: 4. Looked up from germline, CDR1 is DFQATT and CDR2 is SNEGSKA (reference sequence). This CDR3 has 14 residues. Next came a second PCR, run for about 6 to 12 cycles, which used a sample-barcoded 5' primer along with a J-beta primer mix. TCRdb analysed the 5' RACE reads with MiXCR anew, one entry per CDR3 protein. Of about 760,000 distinct CDR3 sequences listed, around three fifths are singletons.

The chain joins TRBV20-1 to TRBJ2-1, with 8 nucleotides matching TRBD2. The clonotype comes from a man aged 40-55 years in good health. The source material was blood. The CDR3 region has the DNA TGCAGTGCTAGAGGTCAACTAGCGGACAATGAGCAGTTCTTC. This translates into CSARGQLADNEQFF.